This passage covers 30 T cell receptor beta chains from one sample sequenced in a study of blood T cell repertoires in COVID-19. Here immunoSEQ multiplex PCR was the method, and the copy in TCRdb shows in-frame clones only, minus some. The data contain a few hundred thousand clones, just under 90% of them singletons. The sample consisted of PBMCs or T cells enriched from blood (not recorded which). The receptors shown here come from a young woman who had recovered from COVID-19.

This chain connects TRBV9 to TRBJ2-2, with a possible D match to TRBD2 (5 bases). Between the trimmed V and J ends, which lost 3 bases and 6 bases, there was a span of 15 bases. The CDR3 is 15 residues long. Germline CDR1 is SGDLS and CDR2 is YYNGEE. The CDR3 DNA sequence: TGTGCCAGCAGCGCGCCAGCGGTTGGCCCCGGGGAGCTGTTTTTT. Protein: CASSAPAVGPGELFF.

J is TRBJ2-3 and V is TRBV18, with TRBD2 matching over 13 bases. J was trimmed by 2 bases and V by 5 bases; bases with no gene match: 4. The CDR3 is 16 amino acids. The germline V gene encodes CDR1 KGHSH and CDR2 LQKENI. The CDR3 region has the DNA TGTGCCAGCTCAAGGACTAGCGGGGGCCCCACAGATACGCAGTATTTT. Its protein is CASSRTSGGPTDTQYF.

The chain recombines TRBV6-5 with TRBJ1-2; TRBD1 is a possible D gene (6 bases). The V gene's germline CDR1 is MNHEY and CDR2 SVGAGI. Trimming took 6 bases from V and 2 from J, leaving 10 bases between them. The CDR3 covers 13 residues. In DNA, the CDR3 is TGTGCCAGCAGCAAAGGACAGAACTATGGCTACACCTTC. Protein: CASSKGQNYGYTF.

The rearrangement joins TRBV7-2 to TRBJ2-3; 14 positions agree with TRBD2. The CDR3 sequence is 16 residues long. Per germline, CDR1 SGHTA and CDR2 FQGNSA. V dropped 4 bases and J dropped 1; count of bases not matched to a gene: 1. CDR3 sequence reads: CASSSGLAGGTDTQYF. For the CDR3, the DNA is TGTGCCAGCAGCTCGGGACTAGCGGGGGGCACAGATACGCAGTATTTT.

CDR3 residues: CASSGQGRYGYTF. In DNA form, the CDR3 reads TGTGCCAGCAGCGGACAGGGCAGGTATGGCTACACCTTC. The chain has TRBV4-2 and TRBJ1-2, with TRBD1 matching over 8 bases. The CDR3 loop spans 13 amino acids. V gave up 5 bases and J gave up 5 bases; unmatched junction bases: 4. From germline, CDR1 is LGHNA and CDR2 YNFKEQ.

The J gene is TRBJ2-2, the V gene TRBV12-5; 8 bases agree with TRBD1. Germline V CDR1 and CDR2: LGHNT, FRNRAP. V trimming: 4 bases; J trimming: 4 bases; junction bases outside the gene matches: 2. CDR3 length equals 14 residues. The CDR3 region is CASGSGQGTGELFF. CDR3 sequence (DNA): TGTGCTAGTGGTTCCGGACAGGGCACCGGGGAGCTGTTTTTT. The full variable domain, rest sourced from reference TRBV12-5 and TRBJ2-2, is DARVTQTPRHKVTEMGQEVTMRCQPILGHNTVFWYRQTMMQGLELLAYFRNRAPLDDSGMPKDRFSAEMPDATLATLKIQPSEPRDSAVYFCASGSGQGTGELFFGEGSRLTVL.

CDR3 protein: CASTIGTSGIYEQYF. In DNA, the CDR3 is TGTGCCAGTACCATCGGGACTAGCGGTATCTACGAGCAGTACTTC. The V gene is TRBV19, the J gene TRBJ2-7; TRBD2 matches 11 bases. Germline CDR1 LNHDA, CDR2 SQIVND (reference sequence). V lost 7 bases and J lost 3; bases outside the gene matches: 8. The CDR3 contains 15 residues.

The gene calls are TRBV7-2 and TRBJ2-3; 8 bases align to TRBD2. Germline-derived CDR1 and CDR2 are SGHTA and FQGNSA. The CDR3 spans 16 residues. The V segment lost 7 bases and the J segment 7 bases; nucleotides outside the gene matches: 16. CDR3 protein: CASTPGAGESTHTQYF. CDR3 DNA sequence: TGTGCCAGCACCCCGGGAGCGGGAGAATCCACTCATACGCAGTATTTT.

Here the CDR3 reads CASSLAIQSGRMNTEAFF. The CDR3 DNA reads TGTGCCAGCAGCTTAGCGATTCAGTCAGGCCGCATGAACACTGAAGCTTTCTTT. V and J are TRBV13 and TRBJ1-1; the D is unclear. The V gene lost 1 base and the J gene lost 0 bases, with 18 bases spanning the gap. CDR1 PRHDT and CDR2 FYEKMQ come from the germline V gene (reference sequence). This CDR3 has 18 residues.

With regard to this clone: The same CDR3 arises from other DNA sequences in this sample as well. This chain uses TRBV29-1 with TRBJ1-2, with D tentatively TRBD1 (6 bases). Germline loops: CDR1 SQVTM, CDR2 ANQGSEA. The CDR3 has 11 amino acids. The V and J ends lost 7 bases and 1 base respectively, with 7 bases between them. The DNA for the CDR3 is TGCAGCGCAGGGGATAACTATGGCTACACCTTC. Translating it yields CSAGDNYGYTF.

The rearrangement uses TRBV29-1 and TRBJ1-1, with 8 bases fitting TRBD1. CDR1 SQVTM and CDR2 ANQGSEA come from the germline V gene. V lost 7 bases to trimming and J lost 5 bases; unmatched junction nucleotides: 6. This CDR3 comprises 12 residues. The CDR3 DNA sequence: TGCAGCGCGGCGACAGGGGCGACTGAAGCTTTCTTT. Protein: CSAATGATEAFF.

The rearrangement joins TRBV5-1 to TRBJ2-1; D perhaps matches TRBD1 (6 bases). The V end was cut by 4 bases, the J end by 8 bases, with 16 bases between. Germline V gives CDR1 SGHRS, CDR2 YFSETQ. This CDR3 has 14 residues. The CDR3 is CASSVTTGFHEQFF. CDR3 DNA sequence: TGCGCCAGCAGCGTAACTACAGGGTTCCATGAGCAGTTCTTC.

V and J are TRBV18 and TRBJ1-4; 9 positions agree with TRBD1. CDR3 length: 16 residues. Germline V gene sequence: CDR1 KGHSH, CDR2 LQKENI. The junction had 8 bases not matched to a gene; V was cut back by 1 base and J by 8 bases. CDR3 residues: CASSPLGGQGSEKLFF. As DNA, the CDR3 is TGTGCCAGCTCACCACTAGGGGGACAGGGAAGCGAAAAACTGTTTTTT.

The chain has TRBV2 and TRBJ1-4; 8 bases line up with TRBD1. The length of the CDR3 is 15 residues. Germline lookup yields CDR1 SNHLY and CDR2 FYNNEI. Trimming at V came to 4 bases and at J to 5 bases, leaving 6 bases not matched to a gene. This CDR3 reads CASSADRGRNEKLFF. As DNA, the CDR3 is TGTGCCAGCAGTGCTGACAGGGGAAGGAATGAAAAACTGTTTTTT.

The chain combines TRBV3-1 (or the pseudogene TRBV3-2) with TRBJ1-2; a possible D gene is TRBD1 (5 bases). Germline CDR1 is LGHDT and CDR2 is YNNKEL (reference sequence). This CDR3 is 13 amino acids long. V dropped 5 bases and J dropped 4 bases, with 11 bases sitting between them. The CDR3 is CASSADSSYGYTF. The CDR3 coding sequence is TGTGCCAGCAGCGCTGACAGCTCCTATGGCTACACCTTC.

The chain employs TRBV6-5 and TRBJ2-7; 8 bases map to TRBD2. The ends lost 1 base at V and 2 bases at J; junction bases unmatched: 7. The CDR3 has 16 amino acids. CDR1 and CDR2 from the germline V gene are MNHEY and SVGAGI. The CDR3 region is CASSYLTGGGPYEQYF. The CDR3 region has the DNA TGTGCCAGCAGTTACTTAACCGGGGGGGGTCCCTACGAGCAGTACTTC.

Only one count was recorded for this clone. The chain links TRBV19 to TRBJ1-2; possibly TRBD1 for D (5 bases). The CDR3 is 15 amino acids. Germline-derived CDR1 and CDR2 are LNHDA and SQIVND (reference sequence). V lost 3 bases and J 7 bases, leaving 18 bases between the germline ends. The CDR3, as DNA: TGTGCCAGTAGTATCTCGGACACTAACCCCGCTGGCTACACCTTC. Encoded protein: CASSISDTNPAGYTF. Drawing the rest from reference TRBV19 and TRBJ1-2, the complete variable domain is DGGITQSPKYLFRKEGQNVTLSCEQNLNHDAMYWYRQDPGQGLRLIYYSQIVNDFQKGDIAEGYSVSREKKESFPLTVTSAQKNPTAFYLCASSISDTNPAGYTFGSGTRLTVV.

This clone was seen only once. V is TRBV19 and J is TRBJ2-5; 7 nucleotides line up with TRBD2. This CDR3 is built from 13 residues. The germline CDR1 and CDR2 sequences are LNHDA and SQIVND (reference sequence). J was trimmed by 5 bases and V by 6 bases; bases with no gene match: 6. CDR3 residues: CASSSGGRETQYF. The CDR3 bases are TGTGCCAGTAGCTCCGGGGGGAGGGAGACCCAGTACTTC. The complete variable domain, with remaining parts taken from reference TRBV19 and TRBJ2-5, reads DGGITQSPKYLFRKEGQNVTLSCEQNLNHDAMYWYRQDPGQGLRLIYYSQIVNDFQKGDIAEGYSVSREKKESFPLTVTSAQKNPTAFYLCASSSGGRETQYFGPGTRLLVL.

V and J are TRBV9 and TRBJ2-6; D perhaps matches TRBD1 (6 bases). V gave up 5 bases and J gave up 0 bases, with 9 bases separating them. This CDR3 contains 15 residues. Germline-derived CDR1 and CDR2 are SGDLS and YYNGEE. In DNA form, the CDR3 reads TGTGCCAGCAGATCAGGGGACTCTGGGGCCAACGTCCTGACTTTC. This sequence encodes CASRSGDSGANVLTF. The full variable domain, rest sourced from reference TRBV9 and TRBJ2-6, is DSGVTQTPKHLITATGQRVTLRCSPRSGDLSVYWYQQSLDQGLQFLIQYYNGEERAKGNILERFSAQQFPDLHSELNLSSLELGDSALYFCASRSGDSGANVLTFGAGSRLTVL.

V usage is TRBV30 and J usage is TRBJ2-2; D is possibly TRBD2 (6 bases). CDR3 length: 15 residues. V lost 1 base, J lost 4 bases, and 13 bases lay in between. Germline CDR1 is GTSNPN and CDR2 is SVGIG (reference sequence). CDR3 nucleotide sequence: TGTGCCTGGAGTGGGCAGGGAGGTAGCACCGGGGAGCTGTTTTTT. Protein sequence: CAWSGQGGSTGELFF.

The CDR3 sequence: CASSIGLAGVEQFF. In DNA, the CDR3 is TGTGCCAGTAGTATAGGACTAGCGGGGGTGGAGCAGTTCTTC. This chain joins TRBV19 and TRBJ2-1, with 12 bases that match TRBD2. V gave up 1 base and J gave up 10 bases; unmatched junction bases: 2. The CDR3 is 14 residues long. Germline CDR1 LNHDA, CDR2 SQIVND (reference sequence).

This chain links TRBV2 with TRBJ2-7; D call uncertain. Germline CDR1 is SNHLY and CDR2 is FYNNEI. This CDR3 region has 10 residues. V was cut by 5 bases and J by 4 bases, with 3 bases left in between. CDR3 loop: CASSQYEQYF. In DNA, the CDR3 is TGTGCCAGCAGTCAATACGAGCAGTACTTC.

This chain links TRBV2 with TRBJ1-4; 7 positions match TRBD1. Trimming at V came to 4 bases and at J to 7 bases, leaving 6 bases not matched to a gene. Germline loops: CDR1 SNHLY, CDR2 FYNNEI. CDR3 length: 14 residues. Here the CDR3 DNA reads TGTGCCAGCAGTGGGCGACAGGGAGGTGAAAAACTGTTTTTT. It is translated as CASSGRQGGEKLFF. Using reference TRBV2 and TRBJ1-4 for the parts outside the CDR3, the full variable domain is EPEVTQTPSHQVTQMGQEVILRCVPISNHLYFYWYRQILGQKVEFLVSFYNNEISEKSEIFDDQFSVERPDGSNFTLKIRSTKLEDSAMYFCASSGRQGGEKLFFGSGTQLSVL.

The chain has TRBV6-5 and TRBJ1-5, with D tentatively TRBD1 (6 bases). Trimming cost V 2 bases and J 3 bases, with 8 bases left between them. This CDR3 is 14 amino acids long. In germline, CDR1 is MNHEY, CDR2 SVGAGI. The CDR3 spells CASSYRGANQPQHF. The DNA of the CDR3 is TGTGCCAGCAGTTACCGGGGGGCCAATCAGCCCCAGCATTTT.

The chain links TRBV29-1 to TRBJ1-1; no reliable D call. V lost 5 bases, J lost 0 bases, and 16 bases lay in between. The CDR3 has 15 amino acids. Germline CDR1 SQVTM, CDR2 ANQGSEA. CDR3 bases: TGCAGCGTTCCGTCCTTTGGCAGGTTGAACACTGAAGCTTTCTTT. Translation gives CSVPSFGRLNTEAFF.

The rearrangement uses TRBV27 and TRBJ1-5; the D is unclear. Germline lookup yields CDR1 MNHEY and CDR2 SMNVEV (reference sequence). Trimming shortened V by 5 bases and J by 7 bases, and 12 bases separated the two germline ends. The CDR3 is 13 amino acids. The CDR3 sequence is CASSAFAAQPQHF. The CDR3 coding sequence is TGTGCCAGCAGTGCCTTCGCGGCACAGCCCCAGCATTTT.

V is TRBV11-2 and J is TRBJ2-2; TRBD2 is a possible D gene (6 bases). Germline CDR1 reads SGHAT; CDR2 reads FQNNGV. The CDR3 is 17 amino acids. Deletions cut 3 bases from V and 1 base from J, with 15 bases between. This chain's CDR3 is CASSFPGGTRNTGELFF. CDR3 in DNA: TGTGCCAGCAGCTTTCCTGGCGGGACCAGGAACACCGGGGAGCTGTTTTTT.

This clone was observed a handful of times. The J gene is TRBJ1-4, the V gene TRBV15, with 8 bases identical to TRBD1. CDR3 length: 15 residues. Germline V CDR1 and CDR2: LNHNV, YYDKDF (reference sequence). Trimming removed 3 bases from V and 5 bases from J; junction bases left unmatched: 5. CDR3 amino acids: CATSSQGQVNEKLFF. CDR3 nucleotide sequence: TGTGCCACCAGCAGCCAGGGACAGGTGAATGAAAAACTGTTTTTT. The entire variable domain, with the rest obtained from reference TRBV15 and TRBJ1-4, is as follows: DAMVIQNPRYQVTQFGKPVTLSCSQTLNHNVMYWYQQKSSQAPKLLFHYYDKDFNNEADTPDNFQSRRPNTSFCFLDIRSPGLGDTAMYLCATSSQGQVNEKLFFGSGTQLSVL.

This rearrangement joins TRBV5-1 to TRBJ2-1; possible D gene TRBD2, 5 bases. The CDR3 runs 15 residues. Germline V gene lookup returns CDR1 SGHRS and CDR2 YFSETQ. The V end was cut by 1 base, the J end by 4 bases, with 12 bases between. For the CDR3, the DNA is TGCGCCAGCAGCTTGCTGGGAGTGGGGTACAATGAGCAGTTCTTC. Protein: CASSLLGVGYNEQFF.

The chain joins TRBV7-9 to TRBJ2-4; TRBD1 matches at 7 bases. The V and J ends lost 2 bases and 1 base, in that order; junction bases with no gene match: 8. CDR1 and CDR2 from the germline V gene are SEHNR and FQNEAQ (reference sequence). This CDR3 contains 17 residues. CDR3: CASSLFGQETAKNIQYF. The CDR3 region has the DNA TGTGCCAGCAGCTTATTCGGACAGGAGACGGCCAAAAACATTCAGTACTTC.